The sequence of this T cell receptor (beta chain) was determined in a study of CD8 T cells in ankylosing spondylitis. TCRdb itself ran the 5' RACE reads through MiXCR, one entry per CDR3 protein. The sample consists of a few hundred thousand distinct CDR3 sequences, 20% to 30% of them appearing once. The length of the CDR3 is 12 residues. After removal of 4 bases from V and 7 bases from J, the junction contained 2 bases not matched to a gene. This clonotype was recorded a few times. Its antigen remains unidentified. Study-level points and caveats: Clones linked with disease were CD8+ and fairly uncommon in the peripheral blood.

This chain joins TRBV12-3 or TRBV12-4 and TRBJ1-1; 8 nucleotides match TRBD1. This TCR came from a male donor with ankylosing spondylitis or in good health (not recorded which). The source material was blood, either unsorted or a sorted T cell fraction (not recorded which). The CDR3 nucleotides read TGTGCCAGCAGTTACGGACAGGGTGAAGCTTTCTTT. Residues: CASSYGQGEAFF.